This section outlines one T cell receptor (beta chain) sequence together with its context. The CDR3 extends over 12 amino acids. Germline CDR1 reads SGHNT; CDR2 reads YYREEE (reference sequence). Trimming removed 2 bases from V and 8 bases from J, with 10 bases in between. This entry is derived from a study of shared clonotypes between healthy human individuals. Some clones are missing from TCRdb's copy, which holds only in-frame ones; the method was immunoSEQ multiplex PCR. This table has about 1 million clones, around 74% appearing once. Sequenced material: memory CD4+ T cells sorted from blood. Noted subset: CD45RA-negative fraction. The chain is built from TRBV5-4 and TRBJ1-1; tentatively, D is TRBD1 (5 bases). The TCR originated in a man between 18 and 29 years old in good health. The CDR3 sequence is CASSLRSGEAFF. DNA for the CDR3: TGTGCCAGCAGCTTAAGGTCAGGGGAAGCTTTCTTT.